This T cell receptor beta chain came from a study of technical replicates of blood from a handful of donors. The germline CDR1 and CDR2 sequences are KGHSH and LQKENI. CDR3 length equals 14 residues. V gave up 6 bases and J gave up 8 bases; unmatched junction bases: 10. The table came from immunoSEQ multiplex PCR; TCRdb's copy has only in-frame clones and leaves some out. The repertoire holds approximately 75,000 clones, 75% to 90% seen once, with roughly 4% in the top ten. This clonotype originated in a human donor in good health. Some clones in this sample may be carry-over from other donors' samples. Source material: PBMCs. This sequence joins TRBV18 and TRBJ2-1; 7 bases agree with TRBD1. CDR3 bases: TGTGCCAGCTCTCCCGGGACAGACTGGGATGAGCAGTTCTTC. Amino acids: CASSPGTDWDEQFF.